This TCR beta chain was recovered during a study of T cell responses to AZD1222 COVID-19 vaccine. V dropped 7 bases and J dropped 10; count of bases not matched to a gene: 11. The CDR3 spans 14 residues. Per the germline V gene, CDR1 is SNHLY and CDR2 is FYNNEI. Profiled with immunoSEQ multiplex PCR; TCRdb holds only in-frame clones, not every one. The table has about 110,000 clones, around 94% seen once. This material consisted of peripheral blood, taken on day 0 of AZD1222 vaccination. The clonotype originates from an adult in good health. The chain employs TRBV2 and TRBJ2-2, with 8 nucleotides matching TRBD2. The CDR3 region has the DNA TGTGCCAGCACTATGGGACTAGGGGGTGTGGAGCTGTTTTTT. As protein: CASTMGLGGVELFF.